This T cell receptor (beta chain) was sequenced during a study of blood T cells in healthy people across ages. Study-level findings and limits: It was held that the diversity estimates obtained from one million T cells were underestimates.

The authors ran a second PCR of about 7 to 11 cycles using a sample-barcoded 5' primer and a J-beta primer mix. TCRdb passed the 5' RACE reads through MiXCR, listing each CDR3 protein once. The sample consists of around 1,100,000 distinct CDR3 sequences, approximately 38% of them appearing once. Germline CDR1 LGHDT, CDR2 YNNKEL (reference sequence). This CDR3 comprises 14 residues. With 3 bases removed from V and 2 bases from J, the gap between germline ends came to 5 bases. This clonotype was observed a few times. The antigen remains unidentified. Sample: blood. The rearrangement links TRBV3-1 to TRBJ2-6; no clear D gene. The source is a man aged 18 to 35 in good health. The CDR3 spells CASSHIAGANVLTF. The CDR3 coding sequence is TGTGCCAGCAGCCACATAGCTGGGGCCAACGTCCTGACTTTC.